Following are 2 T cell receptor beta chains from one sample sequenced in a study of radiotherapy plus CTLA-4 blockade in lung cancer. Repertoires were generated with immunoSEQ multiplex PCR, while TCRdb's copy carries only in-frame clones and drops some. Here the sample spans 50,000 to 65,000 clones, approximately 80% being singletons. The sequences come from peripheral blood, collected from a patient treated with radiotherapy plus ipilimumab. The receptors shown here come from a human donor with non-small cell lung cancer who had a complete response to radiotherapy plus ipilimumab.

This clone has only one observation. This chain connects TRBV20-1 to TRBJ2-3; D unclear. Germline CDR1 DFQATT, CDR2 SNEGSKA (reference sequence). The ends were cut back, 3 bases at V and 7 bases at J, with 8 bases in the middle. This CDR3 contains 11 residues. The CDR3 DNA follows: TGCAGTGCTAGCCCGGAGAATACGCAGTATTTT. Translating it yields CSASPENTQYF.

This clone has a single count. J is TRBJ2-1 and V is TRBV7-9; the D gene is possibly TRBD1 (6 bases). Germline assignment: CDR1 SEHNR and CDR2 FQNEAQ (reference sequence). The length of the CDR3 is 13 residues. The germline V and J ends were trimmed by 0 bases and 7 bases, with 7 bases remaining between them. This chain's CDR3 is CASSLAQGNEQFF. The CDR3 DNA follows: TGTGCCAGCAGCTTAGCCCAGGGGAATGAGCAGTTCTTC.